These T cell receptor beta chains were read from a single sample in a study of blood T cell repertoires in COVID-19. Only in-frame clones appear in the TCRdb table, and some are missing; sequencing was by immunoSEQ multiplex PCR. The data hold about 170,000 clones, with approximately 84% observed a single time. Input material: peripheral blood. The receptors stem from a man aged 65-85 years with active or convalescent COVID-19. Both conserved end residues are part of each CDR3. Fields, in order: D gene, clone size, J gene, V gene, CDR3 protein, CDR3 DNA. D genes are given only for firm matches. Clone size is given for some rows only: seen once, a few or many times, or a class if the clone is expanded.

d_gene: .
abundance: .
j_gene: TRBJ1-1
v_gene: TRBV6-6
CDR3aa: CASSLPPQGGTEAFF
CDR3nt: TGTGCCAGCAGTTTACCACCTCAGGGCGGCACTGAAGCTTTCTTT

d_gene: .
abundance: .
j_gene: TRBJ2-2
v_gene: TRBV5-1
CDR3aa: CASSLGGNTGELFF
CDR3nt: TGCGCCAGCAGCTTGGGCGGGAACACCGGGGAGCTGTTTTTT

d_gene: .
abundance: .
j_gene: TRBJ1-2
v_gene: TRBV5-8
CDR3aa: CASSSGQINYGYTF
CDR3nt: TGTGCCAGCAGCTCTGGGCAGATCAACTATGGCTACACCTTC

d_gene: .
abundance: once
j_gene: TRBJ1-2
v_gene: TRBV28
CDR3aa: CASSFRSQGYYGYTF
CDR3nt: TGTGCCAGCAGTTTCCGAAGCCAGGGTTACTATGGCTACACCTTC

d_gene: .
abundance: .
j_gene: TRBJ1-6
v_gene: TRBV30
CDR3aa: CAWSVLRDISSYNSPLHF
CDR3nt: TGTGCCTGGAGTGTACTCCGGGACATAAGCTCCTATAATTCACCCCTCCACTTT

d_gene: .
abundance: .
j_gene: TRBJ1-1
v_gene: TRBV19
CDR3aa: CASSKPKQGYVTEAFF
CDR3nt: TGTGCCAGTAGTAAGCCGAAACAGGGATATGTCACTGAAGCTTTCTTT

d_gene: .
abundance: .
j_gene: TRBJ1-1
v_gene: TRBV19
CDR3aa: CASTISGTTNTEAFF
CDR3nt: TGTGCCAGTACCATTTCAGGGACAACCAACACTGAAGCTTTCTTT

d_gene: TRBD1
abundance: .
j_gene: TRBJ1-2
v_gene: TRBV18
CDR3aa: CASSPSDREYGYTF
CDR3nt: TGTGCCAGCTCACCATCCGACAGGGAATATGGCTACACCTTC

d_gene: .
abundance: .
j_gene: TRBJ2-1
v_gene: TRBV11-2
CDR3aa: CASSPRRGPYNEQFF
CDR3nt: TGTGCCAGCAGCCCTAGGAGGGGACCTTACAATGAGCAGTTCTTC

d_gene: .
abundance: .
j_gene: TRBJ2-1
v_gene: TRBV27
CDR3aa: CASMGTGTPYNEQFF
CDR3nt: TGTGCCAGCATGGGGACCGGGACACCTTACAATGAGCAGTTCTTC

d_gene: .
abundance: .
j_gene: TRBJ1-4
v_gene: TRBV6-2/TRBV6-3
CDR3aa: CASSRGYTPAAF
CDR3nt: TGTGCCAGCAGTCGAGGGTACACCCCGGCGGCTTTT

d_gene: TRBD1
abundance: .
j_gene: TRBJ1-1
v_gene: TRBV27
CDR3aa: CASRDRVAEAFF
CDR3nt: TGTGCCAGCAGGGACAGGGTGGCTGAAGCTTTCTTT

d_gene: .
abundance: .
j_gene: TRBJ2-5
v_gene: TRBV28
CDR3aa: CASSFPGLRETQYF
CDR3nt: TGTGCCAGCAGTTTCCCGGGACTGCGGGAGACCCAGTACTTC

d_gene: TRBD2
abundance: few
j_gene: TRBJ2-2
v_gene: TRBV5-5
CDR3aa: CASSRGLVGNGELFF
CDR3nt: TGTGCCAGCAGCCGCGGACTAGTCGGTAACGGGGAGCTGTTTTTT

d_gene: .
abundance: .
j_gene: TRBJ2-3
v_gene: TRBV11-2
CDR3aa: CASRVPGAYSTDTQYF
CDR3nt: TGTGCCAGCAGAGTTCCAGGGGCCTATAGCACAGATACGCAGTATTTT

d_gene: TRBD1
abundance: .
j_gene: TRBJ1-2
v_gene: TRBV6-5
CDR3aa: CASSYGGQGAGGYTF
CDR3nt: TGTGCCAGCAGTTACGGGGGTCAGGGGGCGGGAGGCTACACCTTC

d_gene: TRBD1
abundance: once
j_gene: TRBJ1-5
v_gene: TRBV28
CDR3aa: CASREIGQDNQPQHF
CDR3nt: TGTGCCAGCAGGGAGATTGGACAGGACAATCAGCCCCAGCATTTT

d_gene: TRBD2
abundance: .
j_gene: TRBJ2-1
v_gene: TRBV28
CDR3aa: CASSPWTSGVYNEQFF
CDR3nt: TGTGCCAGCAGTCCTTGGACTAGCGGGGTATACAATGAGCAGTTCTTC

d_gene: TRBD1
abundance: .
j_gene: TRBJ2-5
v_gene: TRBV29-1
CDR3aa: CSVVRYRGASETQYF
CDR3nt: TGCAGCGTTGTACGGTACAGGGGAGCTTCGGAGACCCAGTACTTC

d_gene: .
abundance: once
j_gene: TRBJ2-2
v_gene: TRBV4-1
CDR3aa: CASSQRGLTWSPNTGELFF
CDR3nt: TGCGCCAGCAGCCAAAGGGGTCTCACCTGGTCCCCGAACACCGGGGAGCTGTTTTTT

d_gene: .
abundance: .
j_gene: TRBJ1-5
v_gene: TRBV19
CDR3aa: CASSPRGGQYSNQPQHF
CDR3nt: TGTGCCAGTAGTCCGAGGGGGGGCCAATATAGCAATCAGCCCCAGCATTTT

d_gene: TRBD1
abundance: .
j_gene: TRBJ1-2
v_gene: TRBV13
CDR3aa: CASSFRGLAGYTF
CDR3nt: TGTGCCAGCAGCTTCAGGGGGCTGGCTGGCTACACCTTC

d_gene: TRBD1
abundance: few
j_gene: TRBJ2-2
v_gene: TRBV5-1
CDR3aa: CASSPPDRAGELFF
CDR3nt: TGCGCCAGCAGCCCACCGGACAGGGCCGGGGAGCTGTTTTTT

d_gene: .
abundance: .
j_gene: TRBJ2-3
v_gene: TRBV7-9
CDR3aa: CASSFPQPYSPDTQYF
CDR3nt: TGTGCCAGCAGCTTCCCCCAACCATATAGTCCAGATACGCAGTATTTT

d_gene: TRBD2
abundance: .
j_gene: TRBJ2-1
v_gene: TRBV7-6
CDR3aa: CASSLGLAQNNEQFF
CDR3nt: TGTGCCAGCAGCTTGGGACTAGCGCAAAACAATGAGCAGTTCTTC

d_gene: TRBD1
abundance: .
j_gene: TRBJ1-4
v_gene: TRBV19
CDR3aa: CASSPTGGGEKLFF
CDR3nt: TGTGCCAGTAGTCCGACAGGGGGCGGTGAAAAACTGTTTTTT

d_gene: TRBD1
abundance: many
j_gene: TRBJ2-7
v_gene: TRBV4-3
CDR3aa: CASSQVSGQGSYEQYF
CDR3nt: TGCGCCAGCAGCCAAGTTTCGGGACAGGGGTCATACGAGCAGTACTTC

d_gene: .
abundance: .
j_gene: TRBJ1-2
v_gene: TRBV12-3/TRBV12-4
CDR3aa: CASSRSNYGYTF
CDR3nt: TGTGCCAGCAGCAGATCTAACTATGGCTACACCTTC

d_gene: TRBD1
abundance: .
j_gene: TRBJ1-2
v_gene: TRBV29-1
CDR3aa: CSVPLRQGAGYTF
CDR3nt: TGCAGCGTTCCCCTGAGGCAGGGGGCGGGCTACACCTTC

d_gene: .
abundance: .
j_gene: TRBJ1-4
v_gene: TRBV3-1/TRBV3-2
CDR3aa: CASSPAGWPLNEKLFF
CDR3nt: TGTGCCAGCAGCCCCGCCGGGTGGCCGTTAAACGAAAAACTGTTTTTT

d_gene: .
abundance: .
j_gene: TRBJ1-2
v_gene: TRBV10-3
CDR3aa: CAISESVSGRNYGYTF
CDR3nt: TGTGCCATCAGTGAGTCTGTCTCGGGTCGTAACTATGGCTACACCTTC

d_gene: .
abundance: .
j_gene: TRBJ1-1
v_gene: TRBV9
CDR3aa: CASSVYPIRTEAFF
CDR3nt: TGTGCCAGCAGCGTTTACCCTATTAGAACTGAAGCTTTCTTT

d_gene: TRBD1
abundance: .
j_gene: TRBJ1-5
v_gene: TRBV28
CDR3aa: CASSLTGQGNQPQHF
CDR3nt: TGTGCCAGCAGTTTGACGGGACAGGGTAATCAGCCCCAGCATTTT

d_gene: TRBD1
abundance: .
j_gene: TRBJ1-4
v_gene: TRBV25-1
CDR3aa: CASSEYRQGARLEKLFF
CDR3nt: TGTGCCAGCAGTGAATATCGGCAGGGGGCAAGGTTAGAAAAACTGTTTTTT

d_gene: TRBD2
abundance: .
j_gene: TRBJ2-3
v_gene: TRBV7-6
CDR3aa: CASSRQTSGGSTDTQYF
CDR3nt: TGTGCCAGCAGCCGCCAGACTAGCGGGGGGAGCACAGATACGCAGTATTTT

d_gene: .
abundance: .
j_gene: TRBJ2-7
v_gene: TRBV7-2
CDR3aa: CASSLGTVSYEQYF
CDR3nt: TGTGCCAGCAGCTTAGGAACAGTCTCCTACGAGCAGTACTTC

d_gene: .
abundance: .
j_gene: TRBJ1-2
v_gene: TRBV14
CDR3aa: CASSQDLREVKGYTF
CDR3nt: TGTGCCAGCAGCCAAGATCTCCGGGAGGTAAAGGGCTACACCTTC

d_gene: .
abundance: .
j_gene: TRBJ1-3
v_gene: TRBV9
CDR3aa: CASSADSHSGNTIYF
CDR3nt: TGTGCCAGCTCCGCGGACAGTCACTCTGGAAACACCATATATTTT

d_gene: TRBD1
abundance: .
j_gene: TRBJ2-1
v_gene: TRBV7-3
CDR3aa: CASSLGQGIHNEQFF
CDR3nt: TGTGCCAGCAGCTTGGGACAGGGGATCCACAATGAGCAGTTCTTC

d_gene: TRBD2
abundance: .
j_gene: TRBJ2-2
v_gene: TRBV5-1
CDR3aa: CASSLVSSGGTAGELFF
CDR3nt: TGCGCCAGCAGCTTGGTCTCTAGCGGGGGTACGGCCGGGGAGCTGTTTTTT

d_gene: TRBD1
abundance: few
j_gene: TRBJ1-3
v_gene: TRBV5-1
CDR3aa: CASSLQGQINGNTIYF
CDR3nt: TGCGCCAGCAGCTTACAGGGACAGATTAATGGAAACACCATATATTTT

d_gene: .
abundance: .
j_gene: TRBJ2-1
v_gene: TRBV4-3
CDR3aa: CASSQVGPRAGNEQFF
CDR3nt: TGCGCCAGCAGCCAAGTCGGCCCTCGGGCGGGCAATGAGCAGTTCTTC

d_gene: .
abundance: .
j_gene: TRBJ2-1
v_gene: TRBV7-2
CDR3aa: CASSEVVEQFF
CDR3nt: TGTGCCAGCAGCGAGGTTGTTGAGCAGTTCTTC

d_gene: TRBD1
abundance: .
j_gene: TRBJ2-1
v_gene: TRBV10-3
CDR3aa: CAISDRDSSYNEQFF
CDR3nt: TGTGCCATCAGTGATCGGGACAGCTCCTACAATGAGCAGTTCTTC

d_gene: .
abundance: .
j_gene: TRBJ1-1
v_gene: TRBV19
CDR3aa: CASSIRRSRTEAFF
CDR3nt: TGTGCCAGTAGTATAAGACGGAGCCGCACTGAAGCTTTCTTT

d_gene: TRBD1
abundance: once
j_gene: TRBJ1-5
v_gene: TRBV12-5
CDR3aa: CASGEMGQGSQPQHF
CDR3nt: TGTGCTAGTGGGGAGATGGGACAGGGGAGTCAGCCCCAGCATTTT

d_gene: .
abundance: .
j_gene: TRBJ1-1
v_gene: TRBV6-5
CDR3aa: CASSLIPGPQTEAFF
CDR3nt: TGTGCCAGCAGCCTTATCCCGGGTCCTCAAACTGAAGCTTTCTTT

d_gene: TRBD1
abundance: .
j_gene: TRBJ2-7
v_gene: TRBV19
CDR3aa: CASAGTGGTISSYEQYF
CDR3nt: TGTGCCAGTGCTGGGACAGGGGGGACCATTAGCTCCTACGAGCAGTACTTC

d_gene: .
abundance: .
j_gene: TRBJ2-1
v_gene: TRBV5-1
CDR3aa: CVSSFSPTQYNEQFF
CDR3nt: TGCGTCAGCAGCTTTTCCCCCACCCAGTACAATGAGCAGTTCTTC

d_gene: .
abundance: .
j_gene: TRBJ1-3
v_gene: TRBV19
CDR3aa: CASSTRGGSSGNTIYF
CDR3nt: TGTGCCAGTAGTACCCGGGGAGGCAGCTCTGGAAACACCATATATTTT

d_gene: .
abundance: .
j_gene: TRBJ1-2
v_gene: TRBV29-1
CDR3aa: CSVEERWGLGYGYTF
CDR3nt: TGCAGCGTTGAAGAACGTTGGGGGCTAGGCTATGGCTACACCTTC

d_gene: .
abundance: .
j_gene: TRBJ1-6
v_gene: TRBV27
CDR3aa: CASSSPDSISYNSPLHF
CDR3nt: TGTGCCAGCAGTTCCCCAGACAGTATCTCCTATAATTCACCCCTCCACTTT

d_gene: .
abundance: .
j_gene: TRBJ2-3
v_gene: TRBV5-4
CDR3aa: CASSPSGSTDTQYF
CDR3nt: TGTGCCAGCAGCCCCAGCGGTAGCACAGATACGCAGTATTTT

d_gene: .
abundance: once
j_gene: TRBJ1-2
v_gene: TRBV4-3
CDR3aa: CASSQGAGSRLYGYTF
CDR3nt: TGCGCCAGCAGCCAGGGGGCTGGGAGCCGTCTCTATGGCTACACCTTC